Sequencing of this T cell receptor beta chain was carried out in a study of blood T cell repertoires in COVID-19. For the study at large: The origin of the acute and convalescent COVID-19 samples was the United States, Italy and Spain.

CDR3 size: 15 residues. Trimming pared 1 base from V and 0 bases from J, leaving 10 bases between. Germline V gives CDR1 SGHKS, CDR2 YYEKEE (reference sequence). The Seattle patients, enrolled during active infection, were followed longitudinally. Libraries were prepared by immunoSEQ multiplex PCR; TCRdb keeps only in-frame clonotypes and omits some of them. There are 450,000 or so clones in the sample; around nine tenths occur only once, and 0.8% to 0.9% lies in the top ten. The rearrangement links TRBV5-5 to TRBJ2-5; D remains ambiguous. This sequence was found in a man between 18 and 29 years old with COVID-19, enrolled during active disease. Sequencing was carried out using peripheral blood. In nucleotides, the CDR3 is TGTGCCAGCAGCTTGAGGTGGAGCTACCAAGAGACCCAGTACTTC. It is translated as CASSLRWSYQETQYF.